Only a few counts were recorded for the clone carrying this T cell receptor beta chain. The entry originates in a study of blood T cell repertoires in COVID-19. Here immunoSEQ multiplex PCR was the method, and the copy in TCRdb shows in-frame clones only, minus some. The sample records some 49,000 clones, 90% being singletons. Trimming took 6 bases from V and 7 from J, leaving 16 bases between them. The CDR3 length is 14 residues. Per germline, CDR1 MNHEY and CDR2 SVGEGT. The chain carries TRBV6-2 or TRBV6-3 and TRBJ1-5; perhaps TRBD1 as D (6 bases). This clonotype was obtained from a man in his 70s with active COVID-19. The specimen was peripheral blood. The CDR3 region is CASSKDSAQQPQHF. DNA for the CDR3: TGTGCCAGCAGCAAGGACAGTGCACAACAGCCCCAGCATTTT.